These T cell receptor beta chains were read from a single sample in a study of cytomegalovirus exposure and HLA in healthy donors. Libraries were prepared by immunoSEQ multiplex PCR; TCRdb keeps only in-frame clonotypes and omits some of them. The table has roughly 120,000 clones, about 74% seen once. The material sequenced was PBMCs. These receptors came from a woman between 45 and 60 years old in good health and CMV-seropositive. The CDR3 runs from the conserved cysteine through the conserved F or W. The order of the fields is V gene, clone size, D gene, CDR3 length, J gene, CDR3 DNA, CDR3 protein. D genes are given only for firm matches. Rows may omit the clone size; those that give it use once, few, many or a size class.

v_gene: TRBV10-3; abundance: NA; d_gene: NA; len: 16; j_gene: TRBJ1-6; CDR3nt: TGTGCCATCAGTGAGTCTGCGGGGGTGTCCAATTCACCCCTCCACTTT; CDR3aa: CAISESAGVSNSPLHF
v_gene: TRBV4-2; abundance: NA; d_gene: TRBD1; len: 17; j_gene: TRBJ2-4; CDR3nt: TGTGCCAGCAGCCAAGCAGTGGGACAGAACCCCAAAAACATTCAGTACTTC; CDR3aa: CASSQAVGQNPKNIQYF
v_gene: TRBV7-9; abundance: few; d_gene: NA; len: 15; j_gene: TRBJ1-1; CDR3nt: TGTGCCAGCAGCTTGGGGACTACCGTCCGGCCTGAAGCTTTCTTT; CDR3aa: CASSLGTTVRPEAFF
v_gene: TRBV19; abundance: NA; d_gene: NA; len: 15; j_gene: TRBJ2-7; CDR3nt: TGTGCCAGTAGTGCCAGCCCGACATTCTCCTACGAGCAGTACTTC; CDR3aa: CASSASPTFSYEQYF
v_gene: TRBV14; abundance: NA; d_gene: NA; len: 14; j_gene: TRBJ2-1; CDR3nt: TGTGCCAGCAGTCCGGGACTCGATTACAATGAGCAGTTCTTC; CDR3aa: CASSPGLDYNEQFF
v_gene: TRBV6-1; abundance: NA; d_gene: NA; len: 16; j_gene: TRBJ2-5; CDR3nt: TGTGCCAGCAGTGAACAGGGGGGTCTGTGGAGGGAGACCCAGTACTTC; CDR3aa: CASSEQGGLWRETQYF
v_gene: TRBV6-1; abundance: NA; d_gene: NA; len: 11; j_gene: TRBJ1-2; CDR3nt: TGTGCCAGCAGTGAAAGGAGTGGCTACACCTTC; CDR3aa: CASSERSGYTF
v_gene: TRBV7-2; abundance: NA; d_gene: NA; len: 17; j_gene: TRBJ2-3; CDR3nt: TGTGCCAGCAGCTTACTGAGGGCGGGGCGAAGCACAGATACGCAGTATTTT; CDR3aa: CASSLLRAGRSTDTQYF
v_gene: TRBV7-8; abundance: NA; d_gene: TRBD1; len: 14; j_gene: TRBJ1-1; CDR3nt: TGTGCCAGCAGCTCAAAGACAGGGTACGCTGAAGCTTTCTTT; CDR3aa: CASSSKTGYAEAFF
v_gene: TRBV15; abundance: NA; d_gene: NA; len: 15; j_gene: TRBJ2-1; CDR3nt: TGTGCCACCAGCTTCGGACAGAGCTCCTACAATGAGCAGTTCTTC; CDR3aa: CATSFGQSSYNEQFF
v_gene: TRBV5-1; abundance: once; d_gene: NA; len: 13; j_gene: TRBJ1-2; CDR3nt: TGCGCCAGCAGCTCATCCCCTCGGGGTTCCTACACCTTC; CDR3aa: CASSSSPRGSYTF
v_gene: TRBV29-1; abundance: NA; d_gene: NA; len: 12; j_gene: TRBJ2-7; CDR3nt: TGCAGCGTAACCGGGAGATTCCACGAGCAGTACTTC; CDR3aa: CSVTGRFHEQYF
v_gene: TRBV9; abundance: NA; d_gene: NA; len: 15; j_gene: TRBJ1-2; CDR3nt: TGTGCCAGCAGCGTAGATAGTACAGGTCGCTATGGCTACACCTTC; CDR3aa: CASSVDSTGRYGYTF
v_gene: TRBV5-4; abundance: NA; d_gene: TRBD2; len: 16; j_gene: TRBJ2-3; CDR3nt: TGTGCCAGCAGCCCGATAGCGGGGGGTAGCACAGATACGCAGTATTTT; CDR3aa: CASSPIAGGSTDTQYF
v_gene: TRBV28; abundance: few; d_gene: NA; len: 13; j_gene: TRBJ2-1; CDR3nt: TGTGCCAGCAGTCCCCCATGGAGGGTTGAGCAGTTCTTC; CDR3aa: CASSPPWRVEQFF
v_gene: TRBV12-5; abundance: few; d_gene: NA; len: 15; j_gene: TRBJ2-3; CDR3nt: TGTGCTAGTGGTTTGGCCGGGACATTCACAGATACGCAGTATTTT; CDR3aa: CASGLAGTFTDTQYF
v_gene: TRBV2; abundance: NA; d_gene: NA; len: 13; j_gene: TRBJ1-1; CDR3nt: TGTGCCAGCAGACTAACGTTGAGCACTGAAGCTTTCTTT; CDR3aa: CASRLTLSTEAFF
v_gene: TRBV10-3; abundance: NA; d_gene: NA; len: 14; j_gene: TRBJ2-2; CDR3nt: TGTGCCATGAAGGACTTCGGCGACACCGGGGAGCTGTTTTTT; CDR3aa: CAMKDFGDTGELFF
v_gene: TRBV5-4; abundance: once; d_gene: TRBD1; len: 14; j_gene: TRBJ1-1; CDR3nt: TGTGCCAGCAGCTGGGGACAGATAACTACTGAAGCTTTCTTT; CDR3aa: CASSWGQITTEAFF
v_gene: TRBV4-1; abundance: NA; d_gene: NA; len: 19; j_gene: TRBJ2-6; CDR3nt: TGCGCCAGCAGCCAACTGGAAGACAGAATTACCTCTGGGGCCAACGTCCTGACTTTC; CDR3aa: CASSQLEDRITSGANVLTF
v_gene: TRBV13; abundance: NA; d_gene: NA; len: 14; j_gene: TRBJ1-2; CDR3nt: TGTGCCAGCAGCTTGCGGCAGGGTGAGGATGGCTACACCTTC; CDR3aa: CASSLRQGEDGYTF
v_gene: TRBV5-6; abundance: few; d_gene: TRBD1; len: 14; j_gene: TRBJ1-2; CDR3nt: TGTGCCAGCAGCCCCGCGACAGGGGCCAAAGGCTACACCTTC; CDR3aa: CASSPATGAKGYTF
v_gene: TRBV28; abundance: NA; d_gene: NA; len: 18; j_gene: TRBJ1-2; CDR3nt: TGTGCCAGCACCTCTGTAGGAGGCAATGGCCTACAGCGCTATGGCTACACCTTC; CDR3aa: CASTSVGGNGLQRYGYTF
v_gene: TRBV11-2; abundance: NA; d_gene: NA; len: 15; j_gene: TRBJ1-2; CDR3nt: TGTGCCAGCAGCTTAGGTGTTTCCAGGGGTGATGGCTACACCTTC; CDR3aa: CASSLGVSRGDGYTF
v_gene: TRBV1; abundance: NA; d_gene: NA; len: 18; j_gene: TRBJ1-1; CDR3nt: TGCACCAGCAGCCAAGACCCTCTCCGCAGGGGCATGAACACTGAAGCTTTCTTT; CDR3aa: CTSSQDPLRRGMNTEAFF
v_gene: TRBV6-1; abundance: once; d_gene: NA; len: 9; j_gene: TRBJ2-7; CDR3nt: TGTGCCAACCTACGCGAGCAGTACTTC; CDR3aa: CANLREQYF
v_gene: TRBV20-1; abundance: NA; d_gene: TRBD2; len: 10; j_gene: TRBJ2-1; CDR3nt: TGCAGTGTTCAGCGGGGTGAGCAGTTCTTC; CDR3aa: CSVQRGEQFF
v_gene: TRBV2; abundance: NA; d_gene: TRBD2; len: 14; j_gene: TRBJ2-3; CDR3nt: TGTGCCAGCAGTGTAAGCGGGGACACAGATACGCAGTATTTT; CDR3aa: CASSVSGDTDTQYF
v_gene: TRBV30; abundance: NA; d_gene: TRBD2; len: 15; j_gene: TRBJ2-1; CDR3nt: TGTGCCTGGAGCGCGAGCGGGGGGCCCTACAATGAGCAGTTCTTC; CDR3aa: CAWSASGGPYNEQFF